One and the same sample provided the 19 T cell receptor beta chains below, sequenced in a study of Ad26.COV2.S vaccination and SARS-CoV-2 variants. The assay was immunoSEQ multiplex PCR, and TCRdb's table has in-frame clones only and misses some. The table has about 480,000 clones, 70% to 90% seen once. Treatment specified: 19 received Ad26.COV2.S at low or high dose, single or two shots; 5 received placebo; per-sample allocation not given. Samples were taken on day 63 after the first vaccine or placebo injection. Material: peripheral blood, obtained in a trial of Ad26.COV2.S vaccine versus placebo. Receptors originate from a person aged 18 to 65 who received the Ad26.COV2.S COVID-19 vaccine or a placebo.

The chain carries TRBV7-3 and TRBJ2-1; TRBD2 matches at 8 bases. From germline, CDR1 is SGHTA and CDR2 FQGTGA. The junction had 5 bases not matched to a gene; V was cut back by 1 base and J by 6 bases. The CDR3 consists of 15 residues. This CDR3 is CASSLSGRSGNEQFF. The CDR3 DNA is TGTGCCAGCAGCTTAAGCGGGAGGTCCGGCAATGAGCAGTTCTTC. The variable domain in full, with the rest retrieved from reference TRBV7-3 and TRBJ2-1, is GAGVSQTPSNKVTEKGKYVELRCDPISGHTALYWYRQSLGQGPEFLIYFQGTGAADDSGLPNDRFFAVRPEGSVSTLKIQRTERGDSAVYLCASSLSGRSGNEQFFGPGTRLTVL.

The chain combines TRBV6-2 or TRBV6-3 with TRBJ2-3; TRBD2 might be the D (5 bases). Trimming removed 4 bases from V and 1 base from J, with 15 bases in between. The CDR3 is 16 amino acids. In germline, CDR1 is MNHEY, CDR2 SVGEGT. For the CDR3, the DNA is TGTGCCAGCAGTTCCCCGGACTTAGCCGGCACAGATACGCAGTATTTT. Its translation is CASSSPDLAGTDTQYF.

This rearrangement joins TRBV15 to TRBJ1-2, with D unclear. V gave up 1 base and J gave up 1 base, with 10 bases separating them. The germline gives CDR1 LNHNV, CDR2 YYDKDF (reference sequence). This CDR3 has 15 residues. Here the CDR3 reads CATSRGQDGNYGYTF. The CDR3 region has the DNA TGTGCCACCAGCAGAGGGCAGGATGGTAACTATGGCTACACCTTC. The variable domain in full, with the rest retrieved from reference TRBV15 and TRBJ1-2, is DAMVIQNPRYQVTQFGKPVTLSCSQTLNHNVMYWYQQKSSQAPKLLFHYYDKDFNNEADTPDNFQSRRPNTSFCFLDIRSPGLGDTAMYLCATSRGQDGNYGYTFGSGTRLTVV.

This clone came up once. The V gene is TRBV7-2, the J gene TRBJ2-7; D is undetermined. Germline values: CDR1 SGHTA, CDR2 FQGNSA. This CDR3 is 15 amino acids long. Trimming took 5 bases from V and 3 from J, leaving 17 bases between them. In DNA, the CDR3 is TGTGCCAGCAGCCGGATTCCCGTCGGTGACTACGAGCAGTACTTC. This encodes CASSRIPVGDYEQYF.

The V gene is TRBV5-1, the J gene TRBJ2-2; 7 positions agree with TRBD2. With V trimmed by 4 bases and J by 5 bases, 5 bases remained unmatched. Germline V gene sequence: CDR1 SGHRS, CDR2 YFSETQ. The CDR3 has 14 amino acids. The CDR3, as DNA: TGCGCCAGCAGCCTTAGCGGGCGGACCGGGGAGCTGTTTTTT. Encoded protein: CASSLSGRTGELFF.

Written as DNA, the CDR3 is TGCGCCAGCTCGGCCCGGGCGGGGGCTGACAATGAGCAGTTCTTC. Translated, it gives CASSARAGADNEQFF. The chain recombines TRBV4-3 with TRBJ2-1; a weak D match, TRBD2 (7 bases). Trimming took off 8 bases at V and 5 bases at J, with 19 bases between the two ends. The CDR3 contains 15 residues. CDR1 and CDR2 from the germline V gene are LGHNA and YSLEER.

This chain uses TRBV18 with TRBJ1-1; weak D call: TRBD1 (6 bases). Germline-derived CDR1 and CDR2 are KGHSH and LQKENI. V was pared by 5 bases and J by 7 bases, with 20 bases between. The CDR3 runs 15 residues. The CDR3 bases are TGTGCCAGCTCAGCGAGCAGGGGCCTTGTTGGTGAAGCTTTCTTT. Amino acid sequence: CASSASRGLVGEAFF.

This chain joins TRBV6-5 and TRBJ1-1; no clear D. Germline CDR1 MNHEY, CDR2 SVGAGI. Trimming shortened V by 5 bases and J by 10 bases, and 14 bases separated the two germline ends. The CDR3 contains 12 residues. CDR3 in amino acids: CASSKDGRGAFF. The CDR3 bases are TGTGCCAGCAGTAAGGACGGAAGAGGAGCTTTCTTT.

CDR3 protein: CASSRDRLSSYNEQFF. Here the CDR3 DNA reads TGCGCCAGCAGCCGGGACAGACTATCCTCCTACAATGAGCAGTTCTTC. V is TRBV10-2 and J is TRBJ2-1; 7 nucleotides match TRBD1. With V trimmed by 6 bases and J by 0 bases, 8 bases remained unmatched. This CDR3 contains 16 residues. Germline assignment: CDR1 WSHSY and CDR2 SAAADI.

Only a few counts were recorded for this clone. The chain uses TRBV5-1 and TRBJ1-3; D perhaps matches TRBD1 (5 bases). The V gene lost 3 bases and the J gene lost 3 bases, with 13 bases spanning the gap. The CDR3 covers 15 residues. Germline loops: CDR1 SGHRS, CDR2 YFSETQ. The CDR3 here is CASSSLGGFGNTIYF. The CDR3 nucleotides read TGCGCCAGCAGCTCGCTTGGGGGGTTTGGAAACACCATATATTTT.

This chain's CDR3 is CASSYGVGTEAFF. The CDR3 bases are TGTGCCAGCAGTTACGGGGTAGGCACTGAAGCTTTCTTT. The chain combines TRBV6-5 with TRBJ1-1; D unclear. From germline, CDR1 is MNHEY and CDR2 SVGAGI. Trimming cost V 2 bases and J 4 bases, with 8 bases left between them. The CDR3 contains 13 residues.

This chain links TRBV30 with TRBJ1-2, with D unresolved. Germline values: CDR1 GTSNPN, CDR2 SVGIG (reference sequence). There are 13 residues in the CDR3. Trimming took off 2 bases at V and 3 bases at J, with 10 bases between the two ends. The DNA of the CDR3 is TGTGCCTGGAGTCCACTTGATGACTATGGCTACACCTTC. Amino acids: CAWSPLDDYGYTF.

The rearrangement uses TRBV27 and TRBJ2-7; 7 positions match TRBD1. The CDR3 runs to 14 residues. The trim removed 8 bases at V and 3 bases at J, leaving 10 bases unmatched. Germline V gene lookup returns CDR1 MNHEY and CDR2 SMNVEV (reference sequence). The CDR3 protein is CASGGRDRLYEQYF. In DNA, the CDR3 is TGTGCCAGCGGAGGTCGGGACAGACTCTACGAGCAGTACTTC.

This clone showed up just once. The rearrangement uses TRBV28 and TRBJ1-1; D gene uncertain. V was cut by 7 bases and J by 5 bases, with 14 bases left in between. The germline V gene has CDR1 MDHEN and CDR2 SYDVKM. This CDR3 has 13 residues. The CDR3 sequence is CASTTLAQTEAFF. The CDR3 coding sequence is TGTGCCAGCACCACCTTGGCACAGACTGAAGCTTTCTTT.

This clone occurred once. J is TRBJ1-5 and V is TRBV19; 9 positions match TRBD1. Trimming cost V 5 bases and J 5 bases; bases outside gene matches: 4. There are 14 residues in the CDR3. From germline, CDR1 is LNHDA and CDR2 SQIVND (reference sequence). The CDR3 sequence: CASSVRQGDQPQHF. Written as DNA, the CDR3 is TGTGCCAGTAGTGTCCGACAGGGGGATCAGCCCCAGCATTTT.

This clone has only a few counts. The chain uses TRBV28 and TRBJ2-1; TRBD2 matches 8 bases. V lost 11 bases and J lost 2; bases outside the gene matches: 17. Germline V CDR1 and CDR2: MDHEN, SYDVKM. The CDR3 loop spans 17 amino acids. CDR3 DNA sequence: TGTGCCCGGACATTTGGACTAGCACTTTCCCCCTACAATGAGCAGTTCTTC. Protein product: CARTFGLALSPYNEQFF.

This clone appeared a single time. The rearrangement links TRBV5-1 to TRBJ1-1; 7 nucleotides match TRBD1. Germline V gene lookup returns CDR1 SGHRS and CDR2 YFSETQ. V shed 4 bases, J shed 1 base, and the junction held 1 base outside the gene matches. The CDR3 runs to 13 residues. As DNA, the CDR3 is TGCGCCAGCAGCAGGGGGCCGAACACTGAAGCTTTCTTT. It yields the protein CASSRGPNTEAFF.

V gene TRBV7-2 combines with J gene TRBJ2-7; 8 bases align to TRBD2. CDR1 and CDR2 from the germline V gene are SGHTA and FQGNSA. V was pared by 5 bases and J by 5 bases, with 8 bases of the junction left unmatched. The CDR3 consists of 14 residues. CDR3 sequence: CASSRGLGFHEQYF. CDR3 coding DNA: TGTGCCAGCAGCAGGGGACTAGGATTCCACGAGCAGTACTTC.

This clone showed up just once. The chain couples TRBV3-1 (or the pseudogene TRBV3-2) to TRBJ1-5; TRBD1 matches 8 bases. The trim removed 3 bases at V and 6 bases at J, leaving 7 bases unmatched. From germline, CDR1 is LGHDT and CDR2 YNNKEL (reference sequence). This CDR3 has 15 amino acids. CDR3 amino acids: CASSQGQGAGQPQHF. CDR3 nucleotides: TGTGCCAGCAGCCAGGGTCAGGGGGCCGGTCAGCCCCAGCATTTT.